Each of the 3 T cell receptor beta chains below was sequenced from the same sample in a study of beta chain features in type 1 diabetes. cDNA synthesis used the whole RNA isolate, giving expressed TCRB sequences. Clones were sequenced by immunoSEQ multiplex PCR, and TCRdb holds only the in-frame ones, with some missing. This table holds about 240,000 clones, 25% to 30% found once. The sample taken for sequencing was central memory CD4+ T cells from blood. These receptors originate from a man in his thirties or forties in good health.

The rearrangement joins TRBV7-9 to TRBJ2-3, with a weak D call TRBD1 (6 bases). Germline V lookup: CDR1 SEHNR, CDR2 FQNEAQ (reference sequence). V was cut by 5 bases and J by 0 bases, with 9 bases left in between. CDR3 length equals 14 residues. CDR3 sequence reads: CASSGTISTDTQYF. In DNA, the CDR3 is TGTGCCAGCAGCGGGACAATTAGCACAGATACGCAGTATTTT.

The V and J genes are TRBV15 and TRBJ2-7; D is undetermined. Trimming pared 1 base from V and 5 bases from J, leaving 9 bases between. The CDR3 sequence is 13 residues long. In germline, CDR1 is LNHNV, CDR2 YYDKDF (reference sequence). DNA for the CDR3: TGTGCCACCAGCAGAGTATTAGGTCACGAGCAGTACTTC. Its translation is CATSRVLGHEQYF.

The chain links TRBV29-1 to TRBJ2-2, with D unresolved. The germline CDR1 and CDR2 sequences are SQVTM and ANQGSEA. This CDR3 comprises 14 residues. The ends were cut back, 2 bases at V and 2 bases at J, with 9 bases in the middle. CDR3 nucleotides: TGCAGCGTTGAAACGGTACTTAACACCGGGGAGCTGTTTTTT. Translating it yields CSVETVLNTGELFF.